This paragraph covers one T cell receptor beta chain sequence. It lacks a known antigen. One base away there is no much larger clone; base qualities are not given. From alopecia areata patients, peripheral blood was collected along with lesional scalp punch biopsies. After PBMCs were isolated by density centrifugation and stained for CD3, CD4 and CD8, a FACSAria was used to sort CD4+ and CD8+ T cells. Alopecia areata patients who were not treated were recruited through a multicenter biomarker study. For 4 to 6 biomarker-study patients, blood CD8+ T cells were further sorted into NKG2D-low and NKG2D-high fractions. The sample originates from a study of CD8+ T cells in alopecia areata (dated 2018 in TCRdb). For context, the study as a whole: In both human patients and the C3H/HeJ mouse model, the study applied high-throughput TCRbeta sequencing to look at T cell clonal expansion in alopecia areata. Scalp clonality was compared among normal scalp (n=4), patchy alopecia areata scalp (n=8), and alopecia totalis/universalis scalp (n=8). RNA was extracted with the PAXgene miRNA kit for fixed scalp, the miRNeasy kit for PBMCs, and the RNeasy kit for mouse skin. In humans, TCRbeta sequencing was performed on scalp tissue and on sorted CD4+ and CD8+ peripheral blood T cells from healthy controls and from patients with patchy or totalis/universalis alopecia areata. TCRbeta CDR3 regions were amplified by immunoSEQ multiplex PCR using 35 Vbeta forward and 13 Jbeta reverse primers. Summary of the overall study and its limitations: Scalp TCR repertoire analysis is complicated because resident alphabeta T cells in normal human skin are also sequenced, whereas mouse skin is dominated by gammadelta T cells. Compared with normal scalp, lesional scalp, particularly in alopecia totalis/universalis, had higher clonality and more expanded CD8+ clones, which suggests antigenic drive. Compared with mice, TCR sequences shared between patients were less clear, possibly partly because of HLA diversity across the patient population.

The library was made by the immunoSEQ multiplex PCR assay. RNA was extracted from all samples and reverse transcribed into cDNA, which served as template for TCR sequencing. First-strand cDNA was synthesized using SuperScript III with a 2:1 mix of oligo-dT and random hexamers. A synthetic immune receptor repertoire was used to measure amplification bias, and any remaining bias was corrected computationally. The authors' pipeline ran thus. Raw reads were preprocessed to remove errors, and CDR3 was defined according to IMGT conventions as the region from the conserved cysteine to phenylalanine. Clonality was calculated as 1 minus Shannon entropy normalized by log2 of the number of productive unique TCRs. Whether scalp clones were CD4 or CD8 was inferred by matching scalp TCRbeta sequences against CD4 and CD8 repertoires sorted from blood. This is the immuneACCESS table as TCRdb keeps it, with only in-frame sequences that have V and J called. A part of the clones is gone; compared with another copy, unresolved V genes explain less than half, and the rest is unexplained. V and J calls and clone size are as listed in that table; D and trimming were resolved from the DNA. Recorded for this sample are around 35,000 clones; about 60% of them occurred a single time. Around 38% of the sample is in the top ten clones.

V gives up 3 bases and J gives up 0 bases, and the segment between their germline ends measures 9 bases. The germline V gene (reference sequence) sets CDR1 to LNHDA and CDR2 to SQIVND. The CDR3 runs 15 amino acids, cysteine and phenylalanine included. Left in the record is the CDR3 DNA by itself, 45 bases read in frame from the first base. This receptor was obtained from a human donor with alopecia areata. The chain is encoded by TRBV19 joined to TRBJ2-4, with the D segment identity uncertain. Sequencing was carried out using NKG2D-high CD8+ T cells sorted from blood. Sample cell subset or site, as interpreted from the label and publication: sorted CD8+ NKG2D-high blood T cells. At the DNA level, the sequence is TGTGCCAGTAGTATTGGCCCGGGAGCCAAAAACATTCAGTACTTC. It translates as CASSIGPGAKNIQYF.